This T cell receptor (beta chain) was recovered during a study of blood T cell repertoires in COVID-19. Sequencing was performed with immunoSEQ multiplex PCR; in TCRdb, only in-frame clones are kept and a portion is missing. The sample has around 150,000 clones; approximately 88% are singletons. The sample was PBMCs or T cells enriched from blood (not recorded which). The receptor's source is a woman aged 60 to 75 who had recovered from COVID-19.

The CDR3 region is CASSMDRGGTEAFF. CDR3 bases: TGTGCCAGTAGTATGGACAGGGGAGGCACTGAAGCTTTCTTT. V gene TRBV19 combines with J gene TRBJ1-1; 9 positions agree with TRBD1. The CDR3 runs to 14 residues. The germline V gene encodes CDR1 LNHDA and CDR2 SQIVND (reference sequence). Losses at the gene ends were 3 bases for V and 4 bases for J; bases not matched to a gene: 3. Full variable domain (missing parts from reference TRBV19 and TRBJ1-1): DGGITQSPKYLFRKEGQNVTLSCEQNLNHDAMYWYRQDPGQGLRLIYYSQIVNDFQKGDIAEGYSVSREKKESFPLTVTSAQKNPTAFYLCASSMDRGGTEAFFGQGTRLTVV.